Presented here are 5 T cell receptor beta chains from one specimen sequenced in a study of Ad26.COV2.S vaccination and SARS-CoV-2 variants. Libraries were prepared by immunoSEQ multiplex PCR; TCRdb keeps only in-frame clonotypes and omits some of them. The repertoire holds around 250,000 clones, around 85% seen once, with 2.5% to 3.5% in the top ten. Treatment specified: roughly 18 received Ad26.COV2.S at low or high dose, single or two shots; about 5 received placebo; per-sample allocation not given. Following the first vaccine or placebo injection, samples were taken on day 63. This specimen consisted of peripheral blood, obtained in a trial of Ad26.COV2.S vaccine versus placebo. These receptors were collected from a person aged 18-60 years who received the Ad26.COV2.S COVID-19 vaccine or a placebo.

The chain has TRBV4-3 and TRBJ2-4; the D gene is possibly TRBD2 (6 bases). Germline-derived CDR1 and CDR2 are LGHNA and YSLEER. Deletions cut 1 base from V and 0 bases from J, with 13 bases between. The CDR3 has 17 residues. The CDR3 protein is CASSQALKGLAKNIQYF. The CDR3 DNA reads as TGCGCCAGCAGCCAAGCCCTGAAGGGACTAGCCAAAAACATTCAGTACTTC.

This chain joins TRBV7-9 and TRBJ2-1; D not certain. The length of the CDR3 is 18 residues. Per germline, CDR1 SEHNR and CDR2 FQNEAQ (reference sequence). Trimming took 0 bases from V and 0 from J, leaving 15 bases between them. This CDR3 reads CASSLARVIMSSYNEQFF. Written as DNA, the CDR3 is TGTGCCAGCAGCTTAGCGCGAGTCATTATGAGCTCCTACAATGAGCAGTTCTTC. The variable domain in full, completed from reference TRBV7-9 and TRBJ2-1, reads DTGVSQNPRHKITKRGQNVTFRCDPISEHNRLYWYRQTLGQGPEFLTYFQNEAQLEKSRLLSDRFSAERPKGSFSTLEIQRTEQGDSAMYLCASSLARVIMSSYNEQFFGPGTRLTVL.

The chain employs TRBV7-2 and TRBJ2-1, with D perhaps matching TRBD2 (6 bases). The germline gives CDR1 SGHTA, CDR2 FQGNSA. This CDR3 has 15 residues. Trimming stripped 2 bases from V and 2 bases from J, with 10 bases between. For the CDR3, the DNA is TGTGCCAGCAGCTTAAGGGCTAGCGCCTACAATGAGCAGTTCTTC. Its translation is CASSLRASAYNEQFF.

The chain employs TRBV27 and TRBJ2-2; D possibly corresponds to TRBD2 (5 bases). V gave up 3 bases and J gave up 5 bases, with 10 bases separating them. Germline lookup yields CDR1 MNHEY and CDR2 SMNVEV (reference sequence). The CDR3 runs 14 residues. The CDR3 region has the DNA TGTGCCAGCAGTTTTCTAGCAGATACCGGGGAGCTGTTTTTT. Its protein product is CASSFLADTGELFF.

The chain joins TRBV5-5 to TRBJ1-2; D might be TRBD1 (5 bases). Deletions cut 0 bases from V and 4 bases from J, with 13 bases between. CDR3 length equals 15 residues. The V gene's germline CDR1 is SGHKS and CDR2 YYEKEE (reference sequence). The CDR3 DNA is TGTGCCAGCAGCTTGGAGGGGCCCCTTCCCTATGGCTACACCTTC. Its protein is CASSLEGPLPYGYTF. Full variable domain (remainder filled in from reference TRBV5-5 and TRBJ1-2): DAGVTQSPTHLIKTRGQQVTLRCSPISGHKSVSWYQQVLGQGPQFIFQYYEKEERGRGNFPDRFSARQFPNYSSELNVNALLLGDSALYLCASSLEGPLPYGYTFGSGTRLTVV.